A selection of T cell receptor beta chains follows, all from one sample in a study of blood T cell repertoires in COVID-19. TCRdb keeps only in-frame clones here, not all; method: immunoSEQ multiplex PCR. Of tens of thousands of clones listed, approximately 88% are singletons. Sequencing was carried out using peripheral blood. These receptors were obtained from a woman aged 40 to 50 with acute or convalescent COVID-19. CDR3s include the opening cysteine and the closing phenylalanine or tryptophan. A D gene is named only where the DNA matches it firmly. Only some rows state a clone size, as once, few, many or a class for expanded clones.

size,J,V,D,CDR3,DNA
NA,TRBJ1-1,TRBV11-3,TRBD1,CASSLTGTEAFF,TGTGCCAGCAGCTTGACAGGGACTGAAGCTTTCTTT
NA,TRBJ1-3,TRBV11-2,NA,CASSYPNMDSSGNTIYF,TGTGCCAGCAGCTACCCTAACATGGACAGCTCTGGAAACACCATATATTTT
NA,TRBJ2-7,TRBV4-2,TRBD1,CASSRDRNEQYF,TGTGCCAGCAGCCGGGACAGGAACGAGCAGTACTTC
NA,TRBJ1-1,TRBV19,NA,CATREGRVAFF,TGTGCCACCCGGGAGGGCCGTGTAGCTTTCTTT
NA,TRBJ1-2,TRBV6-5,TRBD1,CASSYTGEGYTF,TGTGCCAGCAGTTATACAGGGGAGGGCTACACCTTC
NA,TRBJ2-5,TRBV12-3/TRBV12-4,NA,CASSPPGRETQYF,TGTGCCAGCAGTCCGCCGGGTCGCGAGACCCAGTACTTC
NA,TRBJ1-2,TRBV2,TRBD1,CASVDPGATGKGYTF,TGTGCCAGCGTCGACCCTGGGGCGACAGGGAAAGGCTACACCTTC
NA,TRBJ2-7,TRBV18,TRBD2,CASSLSKSGASYEQYF,TGTGCCAGCTCACTCTCGAAAAGCGGGGCTTCCTACGAGCAGTACTTC
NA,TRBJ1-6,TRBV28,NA,CASSPRVNNSPLHF,TGTGCCAGCAGCCCCCGCGTCAATAATTCACCCCTCCACTTT
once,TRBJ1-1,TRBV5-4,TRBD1,CASSLQRQGRANTEAFF,TGTGCCAGCAGCCTCCAGCGACAGGGGCGCGCGAACACTGAAGCTTTCTTT
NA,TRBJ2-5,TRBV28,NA,CASSFQGLETQYF,TGTGCCAGCAGTTTTCAGGGGCTGGAGACCCAGTACTTC
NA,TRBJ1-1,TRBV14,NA,CASTKGRGTEAFF,TGTGCCAGCACCAAGGGGAGGGGGACTGAAGCTTTCTTT
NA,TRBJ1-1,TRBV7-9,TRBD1,CASSQWTGGNTEAFF,TGTGCCAGCAGCCAATGGACAGGGGGTAACACTGAAGCTTTCTTT
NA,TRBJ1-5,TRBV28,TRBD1,CASSFPNSRGLHF,TGTGCCAGCAGTTTTCCCAATTCCAGGGGGTTGCATTTT
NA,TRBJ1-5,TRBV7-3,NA,CASSIDSPDQPQHF,TGTGCCAGCAGCATAGACAGTCCAGATCAGCCCCAGCATTTT
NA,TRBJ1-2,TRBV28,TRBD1,CASTSTPGTGYWYTF,TGTGCCAGCACTTCAACGCCCGGGACAGGGTATTGGTACACCTTC
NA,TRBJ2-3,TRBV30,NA,CAWSVRGSTLGTDTQYF,TGTGCCTGGAGTGTACGGGGGAGTACGTTGGGCACAGATACGCAGTATTTT
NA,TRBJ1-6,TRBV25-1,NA,CASRSTGYNSPLHF,TGTGCCAGCCGATCGACAGGCTATAATTCACCCCTCCACTTT
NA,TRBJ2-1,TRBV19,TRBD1,CASSMRTGVFNEQFF,TGTGCCAGTAGTATGCGGACAGGGGTTTTCAATGAGCAGTTCTTC
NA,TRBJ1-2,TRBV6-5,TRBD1,CASSRQGMDGYTF,TGTGCCAGCAGTCGACAGGGCATGGATGGCTACACCTTC
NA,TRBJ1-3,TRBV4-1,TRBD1,CASSPPNRGPGNTIYF,TGCGCCAGCAGCCCCCCAAACAGGGGGCCTGGAAACACCATATATTTT
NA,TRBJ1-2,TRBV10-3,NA,CAISAAGSYGYTF,TGTGCCATCAGTGCCGCGGGGTCCTATGGCTACACCTTC
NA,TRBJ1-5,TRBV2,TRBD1,CASSFDRVYGQPQHF,TGTGCCAGCAGTTTTGACAGGGTATATGGTCAGCCCCAGCATTTT
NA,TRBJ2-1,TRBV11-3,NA,CASSFSTAYNEQFF,TGTGCCAGCAGCTTCTCCACAGCCTACAATGAGCAGTTCTTC
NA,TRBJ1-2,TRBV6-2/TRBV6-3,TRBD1,CASSYSGTDYGYTF,TGTGCCAGCAGTTACTCAGGGACAGACTATGGCTACACCTTC
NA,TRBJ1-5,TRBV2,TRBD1,CASSDRRDRNNQPQHF,TGTGCCAGCAGTGATAGGCGGGACAGAAATAATCAGCCCCAGCATTTT
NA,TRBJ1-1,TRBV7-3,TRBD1,CASSWGQPGRNTEAFF,TGTGCCAGCAGCTGGGGACAGCCCGGGCGGAACACTGAAGCTTTCTTT
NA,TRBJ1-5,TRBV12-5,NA,CASGSEVPGQPQHF,TGTGCTAGTGGTTCGGAGGTCCCGGGGCAGCCCCAGCATTTT
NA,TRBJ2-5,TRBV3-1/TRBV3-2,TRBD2,CASSWGLAVSSETQYF,TGTGCCAGCAGCTGGGGACTAGCGGTCTCTTCGGAGACCCAGTACTTC
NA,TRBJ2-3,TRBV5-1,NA,CASSGTPSAFNTDTQYF,TGCGCCAGCAGTGGGACACCCAGCGCCTTCAACACAGATACGCAGTATTTT
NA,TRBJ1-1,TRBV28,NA,CASSLIQAEAFF,TGTGCCAGCAGTTTGATACAGGCTGAAGCTTTCTTT
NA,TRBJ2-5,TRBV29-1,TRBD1,CSARDRGWETQYF,TGCAGCGCCAGGGACAGGGGGTGGGAGACCCAGTACTTC